This passage covers 21 T cell receptor beta chains from one sample sequenced in a study of PD-L1 blockade in urothelial cancer. The protocol was immunoSEQ multiplex PCR, while the TCRdb copy is restricted to in-frame clones and leaves out a portion. The sample comprises 85,000 to 90,000 clones, approximately 91% of which are singletons, and approximately 9% rests with the top ten. The specimen was PBMCs, collected around atezolizumab (anti-PD-L1) treatment. These receptors were taken from a man in his fifties or sixties with urothelial cancer.

CDR3 sequence (DNA): TGTGCCAGTAGCGGACAGGGGGCTTCAAAGACCCAGTACTTC. Translation gives CASSGQGASKTQYF. V usage is TRBV19 and J usage is TRBJ2-5; 11 bases map to TRBD1. The CDR3 covers 14 residues. The ends lost 6 bases at V and 6 bases at J; junction bases unmatched: 6. CDR1 and CDR2 (germline): LNHDA, SQIVND (reference sequence).

V and J are TRBV29-1 and TRBJ1-3, with a weak D call TRBD1 (5 bases). V lost 6 bases and J lost 2, with 11 bases in between. Germline lookup yields CDR1 SQVTM and CDR2 ANQGSEA. CDR3 length: 13 amino acids. The CDR3: CSVRAVAGNTIYF. The CDR3, as DNA: TGCAGCGTCAGGGCAGTTGCTGGAAACACCATATATTTT.

J is TRBJ1-1 and V is TRBV29-1; the D gene is possibly TRBD1 (5 bases). This CDR3 contains 12 residues. Per the germline V gene, CDR1 is SQVTM and CDR2 is ANQGSEA. V lost 4 bases to trimming and J lost 1 base, with 7 bases between them. CDR3 loop: CSVGQKNTEAFF. The DNA of the CDR3 is TGCAGCGTTGGACAGAAGAACACTGAAGCTTTCTTT.

This clone was seen a single time. This chain connects TRBV11-2 to TRBJ2-4, with 7 bases that match TRBD1. Germline V gene data show CDR1 as SGHAT and CDR2 as FQNNGV. J gave up 7 bases and V 3 bases, and 3 bases lay outside the gene matches. This CDR3 region has 13 residues. As DNA, the CDR3 is TGTGCCAGCAGCTTCAACAGGGGTAACATTCAGTACTTC. Its translation is CASSFNRGNIQYF.

The gene calls are TRBV10-3 and TRBJ1-1; 7 bases are shared with TRBD1. Germline CDR1 and CDR2: ENHRY and SYGVKD. This CDR3 comprises 14 residues. The junction had 8 bases not matched to a gene; V was cut back by 4 bases and J by 6 bases. The CDR3 loop is CAISVDRDVPEAFF. The CDR3 nucleotides are TGTGCCATCAGTGTAGACAGGGATGTACCTGAAGCTTTCTTT.

The chain links TRBV15 to TRBJ2-7; TRBD2 matches at 8 bases. V lost 6 bases, J lost 1 base, and 5 bases stayed unmatched. CDR3 length equals 14 residues. CDR1 is LNHNV and CDR2 is YYDKDF in the germline V gene (reference sequence). The CDR3, as DNA: TGTGCCACCAGAGCCTCTAGCGGGTCCTACGAGCAGTACTTC. This encodes CATRASSGSYEQYF.

This clone appeared a few times. The rearrangement links TRBV7-2 to TRBJ2-7, with D maybe TRBD1 (6 bases). Trimming took 6 bases from V and 0 from J, leaving 15 bases between them. Per germline, CDR1 SGHTA and CDR2 FQGNSA. This CDR3 is built from 15 residues. The CDR3 nucleotides read TGTGCCAGCAGTCGCGGACAGATTCCCTCCTACGAGCAGTACTTC. Amino acid sequence: CASSRGQIPSYEQYF. Full variable domain (remainder filled in from reference TRBV7-2 and TRBJ2-7): GAGVSQSPSNKVTEKGKDVELRCDPISGHTALYWYRQSLGQGLEFLIYFQGNSAPDKSGLPSDRFSAERTGGSVSTLTIQRTQQEDSAVYLCASSRGQIPSYEQYFGPGTRLTVT.

The chain is built from TRBV14 and TRBJ1-1; no definite D call. This CDR3 has 13 amino acids. Per the germline V gene, CDR1 is SGHDN and CDR2 is FVKESK. V was clipped by 4 bases and J by 2 bases, with 8 bases between them. The CDR3 DNA sequence: TGTGCCAGCAGCCGGGTGGGCAACACTGAAGCTTTCTTT. Encoded protein: CASSRVGNTEAFF.

This clone was recorded a few times. The J gene is TRBJ1-3, the V gene TRBV9, with TRBD1 identical over 10 bases. The length of the CDR3 is 18 residues. CDR1 SGDLS and CDR2 YYNGEE come from the germline V gene. V trimming: 4 bases; J trimming: 2 bases; junction bases outside the gene matches: 12. The CDR3 reads CASSFAPPGQGTGNTIYF. CDR3 DNA: TGTGCCAGCAGCTTTGCCCCACCGGGACAGGGGACTGGAAACACCATATATTTT.

The V gene is TRBV29-1, the J gene TRBJ2-3; D call uncertain. Trimming took off 2 bases at V and 6 bases at J, with 9 bases between the two ends. The CDR3 runs 12 residues. Germline CDR1 reads SQVTM; CDR2 reads ANQGSEA. DNA for the CDR3: TGCAGCGTTGAACTAACGCCGGATACGCAGTATTTT. This translates into CSVELTPDTQYF.

CDR3 coding DNA: TGCGCCAGCAGCCAAGATTGGGCTACAACAGATACGCAGTATTTT. Its protein product is CASSQDWATTDTQYF. The V and J genes are TRBV4-3 and TRBJ2-3; D is undetermined. Trimming took off 0 bases at V and 3 bases at J, with 10 bases between the two ends. The CDR3 is made up of 15 amino acids. CDR1 is LGHNA, CDR2 YSLEER, per germline.

V gene TRBV10-2 combines with J gene TRBJ2-7, with 7 bases lining up with TRBD2. The CDR3 covers 15 residues. The ends lost 5 bases at V and 1 base at J; junction bases unmatched: 8. Germline CDR1 reads WSHSY; CDR2 reads SAAADI. The CDR3 loop reads CASSPGLPPSYEQYF. DNA of the CDR3: TGCGCCAGCAGTCCGGGACTACCTCCTTCCTACGAGCAGTACTTC.

The chain joins TRBV28 to TRBJ2-7; a possible D gene is TRBD1 (6 bases). Per germline, CDR1 MDHEN and CDR2 SYDVKM. CDR3 size: 12 residues. V gave up 5 bases and J gave up 2 bases, with 7 bases separating them. The CDR3 here is CASSRTAYEQYF. As DNA, the CDR3 is TGTGCCAGCAGTAGGACAGCCTACGAGCAGTACTTC.

The chain employs TRBV5-6 and TRBJ2-1; 7 positions match TRBD2. J was trimmed by 6 bases and V by 4 bases; bases with no gene match: 1. Germline assignment: CDR1 SGHDT and CDR2 YYEEEE. The CDR3 is 12 residues long. The CDR3 sequence: CASSPGGNEQFF. Here the CDR3 DNA reads TGTGCCAGCAGCCCGGGGGGCAATGAGCAGTTCTTC.

The V call is TRBV6-6, the J call TRBJ1-1; 8 bases map to TRBD1. V shed 6 bases, J shed 6 bases, and the junction held 12 bases outside the gene matches. The germline gives CDR1 MNHNY, CDR2 SVGAGI (reference sequence). The CDR3 runs to 15 residues. The CDR3 DNA reads as TGTGCCAGCAGCCCTCAGGGGGCGATAATACCTGAAGCTTTCTTT. The encoded protein is CASSPQGAIIPEAFF.

This sequence joins TRBV30 and TRBJ1-1; D ambiguous. Between the trimmed V and J ends, which lost 0 bases and 4 bases, there was a span of 15 bases. Per the germline V gene, CDR1 is GTSNPN and CDR2 is SVGIG (reference sequence). This CDR3 has 15 amino acids. The CDR3 nucleotides read TGTGCCTGGAGTGTTAAGGTAGGGAGTCCCACTGAAGCTTTCTTT. Translating gives CAWSVKVGSPTEAFF.

The chain is built from TRBV25-1 and TRBJ2-1; 10 bases match TRBD2. The CDR3 spans 17 residues. The germline CDR1 and CDR2 sequences are MGHDK and SYGVNS. V lost 4 bases and J lost 5; bases outside the gene matches: 11. The CDR3, as DNA: TGTGCCAGCAGTGGCGAATTCGGGACTAGCGAAAACAATGAGCAGTTCTTC. Protein product: CASSGEFGTSENNEQFF.

This clone was recorded once. The CDR3 loop is CASSADSTNSPLHF. CDR3 DNA: TGTGCCAGCAGCGCGGACAGTACCAATTCACCCCTCCACTTT. The chain employs TRBV7-9 and TRBJ1-6, with a possible D match to TRBD1 (6 bases). CDR3 length: 14 residues. Germline CDR1 reads SEHNR; CDR2 reads FQNEAQ (reference sequence). V lost 5 bases, J lost 7 bases, and 12 bases lay in between. The whole variable domain, remainder taken from reference TRBV7-9 and TRBJ1-6, is DTGVSQNPRHKITKRGQNVTFRCDPISEHNRLYWYRQTLGQGPEFLTYFQNEAQLEKSRLLSDRFSAERPKGSFSTLEIQRTEQGDSAMYLCASSADSTNSPLHFGNGTRLTVT.

The chain links TRBV5-1 to TRBJ2-1, with D unresolved. CDR1 and CDR2 (germline): SGHRS, YFSETQ. Trimming took 4 bases from V and 3 from J, leaving 11 bases between them. This CDR3 spans 14 amino acids. CDR3 sequence reads: CASSPDTDYNEQFF. The CDR3 nucleotides are TGCGCCAGCAGCCCTGACACTGACTACAATGAGCAGTTCTTC.

The chain links TRBV18 to TRBJ2-5; TRBD2 is a possible D gene (6 bases). Looked up from germline, CDR1 is KGHSH and CDR2 is LQKENI. The V and J ends lost 4 bases and 3 bases respectively, with 12 bases between them. This CDR3 has 14 residues. The CDR3: CASSRATGEETQYF. Here the CDR3 DNA reads TGTGCCAGCTCACGGGCGACGGGGGAAGAGACCCAGTACTTC.

The chain employs TRBV15 and TRBJ2-3, with a possible D match to TRBD1 (7 bases). Germline V gene sequence: CDR1 LNHNV, CDR2 YYDKDF (reference sequence). Trimming took off 3 bases at V and 3 bases at J, with 22 bases between the two ends. This CDR3 contains 18 residues. The CDR3 spells CATSSGTVGGLSTDTQYF. For the CDR3, the DNA is TGTGCCACCAGCAGCGGGACAGTGGGAGGCCTGTCGACAGATACGCAGTATTTT.